The entry below gives a single TCR beta chain sequence along with its context. Its antigen is as yet unknown. This sample stems from a study of cytomegalovirus exposure and HLA in healthy donors. Study observations and caveats: In an earlier analysis, about 87% or about 30%: the productive usage of most TCR beta V segments. Later, an analysis showed that TCR beta chains associated with HLA were more clonally expanded than others that were equally common.

PCR was performed using 60 Vbeta and 13 Jbeta primers. Libraries were prepared by immunoSEQ multiplex PCR; TCRdb keeps only in-frame clonotypes and omits some of them. The table records 140,000 or so clones, around 80% of them present only once. The V end was cut by 2 bases, the J end by 9 bases, with 15 bases between. Germline assignment: CDR1 SGHKS and CDR2 YYEKEE (reference sequence). This CDR3 has 14 amino acids. The chain is built from TRBV5-5 and TRBJ2-1; a weak D match, TRBD2 (5 bases). The clonotype comes from a female donor in good health and CMV-seronegative. The sequencing sample was made of PBMCs. CDR3 coding DNA: TGTGCCAGCAGCTTTCTAGCTGCTCTGGGTGAGCAGTTCTTC. Its protein product is CASSFLAALGEQFF.